Listed below are T cell receptor beta chains from one sample, sequenced in a study of T cell changes during pregnancy in multiple sclerosis. The table came from immunoSEQ multiplex PCR; TCRdb's copy has only in-frame clones and leaves some out. This table has 69,000 or so clones, roughly 93% appearing once. The sequencing used peripheral blood, collected in the third trimester of pregnancy. The source of these receptors is a female donor with multiple sclerosis, enrolled in a pregnancy study. CDR3s include the opening cysteine and the closing phenylalanine or tryptophan. Each record gives: CDR3 protein, CDR3 DNA, J gene, clone size, D gene, V gene. The D gene is left open where the match is weak. Some rows have no size entry. The others give once, few or many, or a class for an expanded clone.

cdr3_aa: CASSQDPAGGAGELFF
cdr3_nt: TGCGCCAGCAGCCAAGATCCGGCGGGGGGGGCCGGGGAGCTGTTTTTT
j_call: TRBJ2-2
clone_size: few
d_call: TRBD2
v_call: TRBV4-3

cdr3_aa: CASSDSQGPDTQYF
cdr3_nt: TGTGCCAGCAGTGACTCACAGGGCCCAGATACGCAGTATTTT
j_call: TRBJ2-3
clone_size: few
d_call: .
v_call: TRBV6-4

cdr3_aa: CASSLELAGAGEQYF
cdr3_nt: TGTGCTAGCAGCTTAGAACTAGCGGGGGCTGGCGAGCAGTACTTC
j_call: TRBJ2-7
clone_size: .
d_call: TRBD2
v_call: TRBV7-7

cdr3_aa: CASSPPAGDYTEAFF
cdr3_nt: TGTGCCAGCAGTCCCCCAGCGGGCGATTACACTGAAGCTTTCTTT
j_call: TRBJ1-1
clone_size: once
d_call: .
v_call: TRBV25-1

cdr3_aa: CASGLGLAGGRSEQFF
cdr3_nt: TGTGCCAGCGGACTAGGGCTAGCGGGGGGGAGGAGTGAGCAGTTCTTC
j_call: TRBJ2-1
clone_size: .
d_call: TRBD2
v_call: TRBV7-3

cdr3_aa: CASSLERETQYF
cdr3_nt: TGTGCCAGCAGCTTAGAACGGGAGACCCAGTACTTC
j_call: TRBJ2-5
clone_size: .
d_call: .
v_call: TRBV7-2

cdr3_aa: CASRPLGTGRETQYF
cdr3_nt: TGTGCCAGCAGACCCCTTGGGACAGGTAGAGAGACCCAGTACTTC
j_call: TRBJ2-5
clone_size: once
d_call: TRBD1
v_call: TRBV2

cdr3_aa: CASSLAVDLDGEKLFF
cdr3_nt: TGTGCCAGCAGCTTAGCGGTTGATTTAGATGGTGAAAAACTGTTTTTT
j_call: TRBJ1-4
clone_size: .
d_call: .
v_call: TRBV7-9

cdr3_aa: CASSSSGEDTQYF
cdr3_nt: TGTGCCAGCAGTTCCTCGGGAGAGGATACGCAGTATTTT
j_call: TRBJ2-3
clone_size: .
d_call: .
v_call: TRBV28

cdr3_aa: CASSLAGGISNTGELFF
cdr3_nt: TGTGCCAGCAGCTTAGCGGGGGGGATTTCGAACACCGGGGAGCTGTTTTTT
j_call: TRBJ2-2
clone_size: .
d_call: TRBD2
v_call: TRBV9

cdr3_aa: CASSSIVPTGNTEAFF
cdr3_nt: TGTGCCAGCAGTTCCATAGTCCCGACAGGGAACACTGAAGCTTTCTTT
j_call: TRBJ1-1
clone_size: .
d_call: .
v_call: TRBV6-5

cdr3_aa: CTNKGEKLFF
cdr3_nt: TGTACCAATAAGGGGGAAAAACTGTTTTTT
j_call: TRBJ1-4
clone_size: .
d_call: .
v_call: TRBV11-2

cdr3_aa: CAWSVLAGGPGELFF
cdr3_nt: TGTGCCTGGAGTGTACTAGCGGGGGGGCCCGGGGAGCTGTTTTTT
j_call: TRBJ2-2
clone_size: .
d_call: TRBD2
v_call: TRBV30